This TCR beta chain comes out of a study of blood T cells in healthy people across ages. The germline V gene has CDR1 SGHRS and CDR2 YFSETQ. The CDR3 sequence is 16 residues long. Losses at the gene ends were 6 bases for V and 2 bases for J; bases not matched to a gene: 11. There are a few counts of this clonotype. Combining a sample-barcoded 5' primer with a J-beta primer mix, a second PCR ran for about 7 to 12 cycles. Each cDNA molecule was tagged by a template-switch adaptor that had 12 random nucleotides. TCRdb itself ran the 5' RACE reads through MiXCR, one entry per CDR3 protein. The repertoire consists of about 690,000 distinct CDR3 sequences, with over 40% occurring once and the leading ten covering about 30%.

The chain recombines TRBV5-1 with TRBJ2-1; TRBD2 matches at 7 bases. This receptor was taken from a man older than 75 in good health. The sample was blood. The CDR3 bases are TGCGCCAGCACTAAAGCTAGCGGTATTACCTACAATGAGCAGTTCTTC. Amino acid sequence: CASTKASGITYNEQFF. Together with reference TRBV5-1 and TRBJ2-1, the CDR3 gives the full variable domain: KAGVTQTPRYLIKTRGQQVTLSCSPISGHRSVSWYQQTPGQGLQFLFEYFSETQRNKGNFPGRFSGRQFSNSRSEMNVSTLELGDSALYLCASTKASGITYNEQFFGPGTRLTVL.